This T cell receptor beta chain was captured in a study of molecular identifiers for immune sequencing clone quantification. A few counts support this clonotype. TCRdb re-derived calls from the PCR reads in MiXCR, one entry per CDR3 protein. The profile shows about 65,000 distinct CDR3 sequences, under 20% of them singletons. Every naive CD8 library was made from between about 20,000 and 1,000,000 sorted cells with 10%, 30% or 50% RNA. CDR3 size: 16 residues. Germline-derived CDR1 and CDR2 are KGHDR and SFDVKD. Unmatched junction bases numbered 7, after V lost 3 bases and J lost 2 bases. The sequenced sample was naive CD8+ T cells from blood, with Jurkat cell RNA spiked in. The subset was: FACS-sorted CD8+CD4-CCR7+CD45RA+ naive T cells. This TCR derives from a human donor in good health. Some libraries in this study had Jurkat cell RNA spiked in. The chain uses TRBV24-1 and TRBJ2-3; 7 nucleotides match TRBD1. Here the CDR3 reads CATSDLGTVNTDTQYF. For the CDR3, the DNA is TGTGCCACCAGTGATCTCGGGACAGTGAACACAGATACGCAGTATTTT.